A selection of T cell receptor beta chains follows, all from one sample in a study of blood T cell repertoires in COVID-19. TCRdb's table, derived via immunoSEQ multiplex PCR, lists solely in-frame clones and lacks some. The sample includes 95,000 to 150,000 clones, more than 75% seen only once; the top ten take about 1.5%. The material sequenced was peripheral blood. The receptor set was obtained from a human donor in a cohort sampled during active COVID-19. The CDR3 runs from the conserved cysteine through the conserved F or W. D genes are given only for firm matches. Clone sizes are given selectively: once, few, many, or a class where the clone is expanded.

V gene,J gene,clone size,D gene,CDR3 DNA,CDR3 protein
TRBV28,TRBJ2-7,-,-,TGTGCCAGCAGTCAGTACGAGCAGTACTTC,CASSQYEQYF
TRBV18,TRBJ2-7,-,-,TGTGCCAGCTCCCCTAACAGGGACTCCTACGAGCAGTACTTC,CASSPNRDSYEQYF
TRBV6-4,TRBJ2-3,-,TRBD2,TGTGCCAGCAGTGACTCGGGCGGGGGAAGCACAGATACGCAGTATTTT,CASSDSGGGSTDTQYF
TRBV7-8,TRBJ2-5,-,TRBD2,TGTGCCAGCAGCCCCGGATTAATACTAGCGCCAGAGACCCAGTACTTC,CASSPGLILAPETQYF
TRBV7-9,TRBJ2-1,-,TRBD1,TGTGCCAGCAGCTACCCCGTGGACAGGGAAAACAATGAGCAGTTCTTC,CASSYPVDRENNEQFF
TRBV15,TRBJ2-5,-,TRBD2,TGTGCCACCAGCAGAGATTGGCCCGGGACTAGTCCGTACTTC,CATSRDWPGTSPYF
TRBV29-1,TRBJ2-3,-,-,TGCAGCGTTGGAGGCCCAGATACGCAGTATTTT,CSVGGPDTQYF
TRBV5-4,TRBJ2-7,-,TRBD1,TGTGCCAGCAGCTTTGGGGACAGGAGCTACGAGCAGTACTTC,CASSFGDRSYEQYF
TRBV11-2,TRBJ2-5,-,TRBD1,TGTGCCAGCAGCTTAGAACAGGGGATAGGTCAAGAGACCCAGTACTTC,CASSLEQGIGQETQYF
TRBV28,TRBJ1-5,-,-,TGTGCCAGCAGTGCCGTAGGGGTCAGTCAGCCCCAGCATTTT,CASSAVGVSQPQHF
TRBV29-1,TRBJ1-2,-,-,TGCAGCGTTCGGACAGTCTATGGCTACACCTTC,CSVRTVYGYTF
TRBV19,TRBJ1-1,-,-,TGTGCCAGTAGTAAGACAGTGAACACTGAAGCTTTCTTT,CASSKTVNTEAFF
TRBV4-1,TRBJ2-1,-,TRBD1,TGCGCGGCAGGGGGCGCCTACAATGAGCAGTTCTTC,CAAGGAYNEQFF
TRBV10-2,TRBJ2-3,-,TRBD2,TGCGCCAGCAGTGAGTTAGCGGGGGATAGCACAGATACGCAGTATTTT,CASSELAGDSTDTQYF
TRBV2,TRBJ1-2,-,-,TGTGCCAGCAGTGAAACCAGCTATGGCTACACCTTC,CASSETSYGYTF
TRBV10-3,TRBJ2-2,once,-,TGTGCCATCAGTCCCGGGACTGGAACGAACACCGGGGAGCTGTTTTTT,CAISPGTGTNTGELFF
TRBV3-1/TRBV3-2,TRBJ1-5,-,-,TGTGCCAGCAGCCAGAACGGGGTGTCTGGTCAGCCCCAGCATTTT,CASSQNGVSGQPQHF
TRBV14,TRBJ2-7,-,TRBD1,TGTGCCAGCAGCCAAACTAGGACAGGGCCCTCCTACGAGCAGTACTTC,CASSQTRTGPSYEQYF
TRBV3-1/TRBV3-2,TRBJ1-4,-,-,TGTGCCAGCAGCCAAGACCGCTGGCAGTCTGCAAAACTGTTTTTT,CASSQDRWQSAKLFF
TRBV27,TRBJ2-7,-,-,TGTGCCAGCACGTACTACACTCTAAGCCGGGGTGAGCAGTACTTC,CASTYYTLSRGEQYF
TRBV7-2,TRBJ2-1,-,-,TGTGCCAGCAGCTTAGTCTCGGGACACCCGTACAATGAGCAGTTCTTC,CASSLVSGHPYNEQFF
TRBV5-1,TRBJ1-4,few,TRBD1,TGCGCCAGCAGCTTGGACAGGGGAGTACGAAAACTGTTTTTT,CASSLDRGVRKLFF
TRBV7-8,TRBJ2-3,-,-,TGTGCCAGCAGCCGGACGACCCCTAGCAGTTACACAGATACGCAGTATTTT,CASSRTTPSSYTDTQYF
TRBV2,TRBJ2-1,-,TRBD1,TGTGCCAGCAGATTGGGACAGGGGCCTATCGATGAGCAGTTCTTC,CASRLGQGPIDEQFF